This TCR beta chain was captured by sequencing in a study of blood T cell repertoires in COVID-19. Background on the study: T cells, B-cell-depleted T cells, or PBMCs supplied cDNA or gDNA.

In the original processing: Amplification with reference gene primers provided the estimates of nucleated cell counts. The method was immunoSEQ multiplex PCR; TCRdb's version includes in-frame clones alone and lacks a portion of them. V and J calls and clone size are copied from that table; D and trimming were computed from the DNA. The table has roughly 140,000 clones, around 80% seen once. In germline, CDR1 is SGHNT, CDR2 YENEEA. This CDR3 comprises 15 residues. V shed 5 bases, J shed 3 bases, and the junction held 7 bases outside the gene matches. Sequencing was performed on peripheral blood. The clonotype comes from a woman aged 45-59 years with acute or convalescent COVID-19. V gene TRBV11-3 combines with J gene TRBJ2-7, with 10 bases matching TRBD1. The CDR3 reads CASSPRGTGDYEQYF. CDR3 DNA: TGTGCCAGCAGCCCGCGAGGGACAGGGGACTACGAGCAGTACTTC.